The 18 T cell receptor beta chains in this list originate from one sample, sequenced in a study of Ad26.COV2.S vaccination and SARS-CoV-2 variants (TCRdb year 2021). Library preparation used the immunoSEQ multiplex PCR assay. Sourced from immuneACCESS, this table was stored by TCRdb with only in-frame sequences that have V and J called. A share of the clones is absent; for the studies checked, an unresolved V gene accounts for under half, and the remainder has no known explanation. Across this sample there are fewer than 400,000 clones, with just under 85% seen only once. 2.1% of the sample goes to the ten largest clones. In light of the paper, this sample's treatment or condition label describes: 15 to 20 received Ad26.COV2.S at low or high dose, single or two shots; five or six received placebo; per-sample allocation not given. For vaccine and placebo recipients, the sequenced repertoires came from samples collected on day 63 after the first injection.

Sequences were derived from peripheral blood, sampled in a trial of Ad26.COV2.S vaccine versus placebo. These TCRs come from a person between 18 and 65 years old who received the Ad26.COV2.S COVID-19 vaccine or a placebo.

The J gene is TRBJ1-5, the V gene TRBV21-1. TRBV21-1 is an annotated pseudogene. This CDR3 spans 16 amino acids. As DNA, the CDR3 is TGTGCCAGCAGCACTCACCGGGGGGGAAGCAATCAGCCCCAGCATTTT. It is translated as CASSTHRGGSNQPQHF.

J is TRBJ1-1 and V is TRBV5-4; D gene unclear. This CDR3 contains 17 residues. V was cut by 3 bases and J by 4 bases, with 22 bases left in between. Germline V gene sequence: CDR1 SGHNT, CDR2 YYREEE (reference sequence). CDR3 loop: CASSSRTPLLSRTEAFF. In DNA form, the CDR3 reads TGTGCCAGCAGCTCCCGGACCCCCCTGTTAAGCCGCACTGAAGCTTTCTTT.

The chain has TRBV27 and TRBJ1-2, with D unresolved. From germline, CDR1 is MNHEY and CDR2 SMNVEV (reference sequence). Trimming removed 6 bases at V and 0 bases at J, with 8 bases between. The CDR3 has 13 amino acids. Written as DNA, the CDR3 is TGTGCCAGCAGCCCGGACTCTAACTATGGCTACACCTTC. Amino acid sequence: CASSPDSNYGYTF.

The V and J genes are TRBV7-6 and TRBJ2-2; possibly TRBD1 or TRBD2 for D (6 bases each). The V gene's germline CDR1 is SGHVS and CDR2 FNYEAQ. The CDR3 contains 16 residues. The germline V and J ends were trimmed by 3 bases and 0 bases, with 11 bases remaining between them. The DNA for the CDR3 is TGTGCCAGCAGCTTCAAAGGGGGGCCGAACACCGGGGAGCTGTTTTTT. It translates to CASSFKGGPNTGELFF.

The genes are TRBV6-4 and TRBJ2-3; D not resolved. The ends were cut back, 6 bases at V and 9 bases at J, with 13 bases in the middle. CDR3 length: 12 residues. In germline, CDR1 is MRHNA, CDR2 SNTAGT. Here the CDR3 reads CASSGPGRTQYF. The DNA of the CDR3 is TGTGCCAGCAGCGGACCCGGCCGAACGCAGTATTTT.

CDR3 loop: CASSHRDETQYF. CDR3 in DNA: TGTGCCAGCAGCCACAGGGATGAGACCCAGTACTTC. V usage is TRBV5-4 and J usage is TRBJ2-5, with D perhaps TRBD1 (6 bases). The CDR3 runs 12 residues. The V end lost 4 bases, the J end lost 5 bases, and 9 bases lay between the germline ends. Germline assignment: CDR1 SGHNT and CDR2 YYREEE (reference sequence).

The chain joins TRBV9 to TRBJ1-2; no clear D gene. The CDR3 length is 15 residues. The V end lost 3 bases, the J end lost 5 bases, and 17 bases lay between the germline ends. Germline V gene sequence: CDR1 SGDLS, CDR2 YYNGEE. CDR3 in amino acids: CASSARPTPGYGYTF. CDR3 DNA: TGTGCCAGCAGCGCCCGACCGACCCCGGGGTATGGCTACACCTTC.

The chain is built from TRBV9 and TRBJ2-5, with D possibly TRBD1 on 5 matching bases. Between the trimmed V and J ends, which lost 4 bases and 3 bases, there was a span of 19 bases. CDR1 and CDR2 (germline): SGDLS, YYNGEE. The CDR3 loop spans 16 amino acids. CDR3 sequence reads: CASSPQSPGWEETQYF. DNA for the CDR3: TGTGCCAGCAGCCCCCAATCTCCAGGGTGGGAAGAGACCCAGTACTTC.

The V call is TRBV4-2, the J call TRBJ2-3; no clear D. CDR1 is LGHNA, CDR2 YNFKEQ, per germline. CDR3 length: 14 amino acids. Trimming pared 2 bases from V and 4 bases from J, leaving 10 bases between. DNA of the CDR3: TGTGCCAGCAGCCAAAGGGCAAGCCCAGATACGCAGTATTTT. Amino acids: CASSQRASPDTQYF.

This clone was detected ten times or more. V is TRBV6-5 and J is TRBJ1-2; D is perhaps TRBD1 (5 bases). CDR1 is MNHEY, CDR2 SVGAGI, per germline. This CDR3 has 14 residues. Trimming removed 3 bases at V and 8 bases at J, with 16 bases between. CDR3 sequence (DNA): TGTGCCAGCAGTTATTTTGGGGCTCGTCGGGGCTACACCTTC. This gives the protein CASSYFGARRGYTF.

The rearrangement joins TRBV6-5 to TRBJ1-5; D possibly corresponds to TRBD1 (5 bases). CDR3 size: 14 residues. Trimming shortened V by 4 bases and J by 7 bases, and 14 bases separated the two germline ends. Germline CDR1 is MNHEY and CDR2 is SVGAGI. The CDR3 DNA is TGTGCCAGCAGTTTCGGGGGGATGGGACAGCCCCAGCATTTT. Its protein is CASSFGGMGQPQHF.

The rearrangement joins TRBV12-3 or TRBV12-4 to TRBJ2-3, with D tentatively TRBD2 (5 bases). Trimming pared 6 bases from V and 1 base from J, leaving 8 bases between. CDR3 size: 13 residues. CDR3 sequence (DNA): TGTGCCAGCAGGGACTCCGGCACAGATACGCAGTATTTT. Its translation: CASRDSGTDTQYF.

This chain links TRBV19 with TRBJ1-6, with 7 bases fitting TRBD1. The CDR3 runs to 16 residues. Germline V gives CDR1 LNHDA, CDR2 SQIVND (reference sequence). V trimming: 4 bases; J trimming: 5 bases; junction bases outside the gene matches: 8. The CDR3 sequence: CASSTKTGSNNSPLHF. Written as DNA, the CDR3 is TGTGCCAGTAGTACCAAGACAGGGTCGAATAATTCACCCCTCCACTTT.

The count of this clone is one. The chain recombines TRBV4-2 with TRBJ2-7; D gene ambiguous. The V end lost 3 bases, the J end lost 4 bases, and 10 bases lay between the germline ends. CDR1 is LGHNA, CDR2 YNFKEQ, per germline. This CDR3 is 13 amino acids long. CDR3 in amino acids: CASSHSTTYEQYF. The CDR3 coding sequence is TGTGCCAGCAGCCACTCTACAACGTACGAGCAGTACTTC.

This clone has just a few counts. The gene calls are TRBV5-1 and TRBJ1-4, with TRBD1 matching 8 bases. Trimming cost V 5 bases and J 6 bases; bases outside gene matches: 3. The CDR3 loop spans 13 amino acids. Looked up from germline, CDR1 is SGHRS and CDR2 is YFSETQ. This CDR3 is CASRDRADEKLFF. The CDR3 region has the DNA TGCGCCAGCAGGGACAGGGCGGATGAAAAACTGTTTTTT.

The chain recombines TRBV7-2 with TRBJ2-5; 11 nucleotides align to TRBD2. Germline V gene sequence: CDR1 SGHTA, CDR2 FQGNSA. Germline trimming cut 3 bases from V and 2 bases from J; bases unmatched to any gene: 11. There are 18 residues in the CDR3. The CDR3, as DNA: TGTGCCAGCAGCTTGACTAGCGGGGACGACCCTATTCAAGAGACCCAGTACTTC. Its translation: CASSLTSGDDPIQETQYF.

The chain carries TRBV2 and TRBJ2-7, with D possibly being TRBD1 (6 bases). Trimming shortened V by 7 bases and J by 5 bases, and 12 bases separated the two germline ends. The CDR3 runs 12 residues. Germline assignment: CDR1 SNHLY and CDR2 FYNNEI. The CDR3 loop reads CASNRQAHEQYF. DNA for the CDR3: TGTGCCAGCAATCGACAGGCGCACGAGCAGTACTTC.

V usage is TRBV28 and J usage is TRBJ1-5; D is uncertain. Trimming took off 5 bases at V and 7 bases at J, with 15 bases between the two ends. Germline V gene lookup returns CDR1 MDHEN and CDR2 SYDVKM. The CDR3 extends over 14 amino acids. The CDR3 region is CASSPRPRNQPQHF. CDR3 nucleotide sequence: TGTGCCAGCAGTCCACGGCCCCGGAACCAGCCCCAGCATTTT. Looking up the rest from reference TRBV28 and TRBJ1-5 gives the full variable domain: DVKVTQSSRYLVKRTGEKVFLECVQDMDHENMFWYRQDPGLGLRLIYFSYDVKMKEKGDIPEGYSVSREKKERFSLILESASTNQTSMYLCASSPRPRNQPQHFGDGTRLSIL.